Listed below are T cell receptor beta chains from one sample, sequenced in a study of T cells expressing NK-cell markers. TCRdb re-analyzed the 5' RACE reads; it lists each CDR3 protein once, without DNA. Its table lists hundreds of thousands of distinct CDR3 sequences. The sequenced sample was blood T cells: a sorted CD56 or NKG2C T cell subset, CD4+ or CD8+ T cells, or bulk PBMC T cells (not recorded which). These TCRs come from a man between 18 and 29 years old in good health. The CDR3 runs from the conserved cysteine through the conserved F or W. Fields, in order: CDR3 protein, V gene, J gene.

CASSSRLAGVTGELFF	TRBV7-2	TRBJ2-2
CSAGPDGNHNEQFF	TRBV20-1	TRBJ2-1
CASGTSGSDTGELFF	TRBV28	TRBJ2-2
CASSFGGTGGSGANVLTF	TRBV5-1	TRBJ2-6
CASSFRLAGGLSTDTQYF	TRBV7-2	TRBJ2-3
CASSEEADRLRATQYF	TRBV2	TRBJ2-3
CSAGTSGSEQFF	TRBV20-1	TRBJ2-1
CASSPVPSSYNEQFF	TRBV7-9	TRBJ2-1
CASSIMPSNEQFF	TRBV5-1	TRBJ2-1
CASIPQATLAKNIQYF	TRBV27	TRBJ2-4
CASSLVAGVPPDTQYF	TRBV7-8	TRBJ2-3
CASNRGTNYGYTF	TRBV14	TRBJ1-2
CASSFQAQISISPLHF	TRBV4-1	TRBJ1-6
CSGVLGTKAGSYNEQFF	TRBV29-1	TRBJ2-1
CSAEQGSGAEQYF	TRBV29-1	TRBJ2-7
CASSLRAGQGVTGELFF	TRBV7-2	TRBJ2-2
CATSDTGDRHGYTF	TRBV24-1	TRBJ1-2
CASSFREQGANEQFF	TRBV7-9	TRBJ2-1
CASSFRDRSNQPQHF	TRBV7-2	TRBJ1-5
CAISESPYRGANVLTF	TRBV10-3	TRBJ2-6
CASSPPVRRDEQYF	TRBV5-6	TRBJ2-7
CASSLSLTTFQPQHF	TRBV27	TRBJ1-5
CASSPLGSGRPVWNEQFF	TRBV18	TRBJ2-1
CASSLRGAWTAGNEQFF	TRBV5-5	TRBJ2-1
CASRGVGRDYNEQFF	TRBV6-5	TRBJ2-1
CASSPSSNEKLFF	TRBV7-8	TRBJ1-4
CASSYSWQGGTDTQYF	TRBV6-5	TRBJ2-3
CASSPSLRNRGEKLFF	TRBV6-2/TRBV6-3	TRBJ1-4
CASSPGLWREETQYF	TRBV11-3	TRBJ2-5
CASSHGDLHGYTF	TRBV5-4	TRBJ1-2
CATSRRRNSGIETQYF	TRBV15	TRBJ2-5
CACSGVSVSDTQYF	TRBV12-3/TRBV12-4	TRBJ2-3
CATSRDPINRQGKYGANVLTF	TRBV15	TRBJ2-6
CAWSSDRDLSYEQYF	TRBV30	TRBJ2-7
CASSDDRGYTEAFF	TRBV7-2	TRBJ1-1
CASRRPGTVQETQYF	TRBV6-1	TRBJ2-5
CASSPTRSGGYNEQFF	TRBV7-9	TRBJ2-1